This TCR beta chain was identified in a study of cytomegalovirus exposure and HLA in healthy donors. Both 60 Vbeta primers and 13 Jbeta primers went into the PCR. The repertoire was sequenced with immunoSEQ multiplex PCR; TCRdb's copy has only in-frame clones and lacks some. The sample includes around 190,000 clones, about four fifths of them seen just once. The V and J ends lost 6 bases and 0 bases respectively, with 9 bases between them. Germline assignment: CDR1 SNHLY and CDR2 FYNNEI. This CDR3 region has 14 residues. The sequence was collected from a woman between 35 and 50 years old in good health and CMV-seronegative. Material: PBMCs. The V call is TRBV2, the J call TRBJ1-5; D remains ambiguous. CDR3 amino acids: CASRLSHSNQPQHF. The CDR3 DNA sequence: TGTGCCAGCAGGCTCAGTCATAGCAATCAGCCCCAGCATTTT.